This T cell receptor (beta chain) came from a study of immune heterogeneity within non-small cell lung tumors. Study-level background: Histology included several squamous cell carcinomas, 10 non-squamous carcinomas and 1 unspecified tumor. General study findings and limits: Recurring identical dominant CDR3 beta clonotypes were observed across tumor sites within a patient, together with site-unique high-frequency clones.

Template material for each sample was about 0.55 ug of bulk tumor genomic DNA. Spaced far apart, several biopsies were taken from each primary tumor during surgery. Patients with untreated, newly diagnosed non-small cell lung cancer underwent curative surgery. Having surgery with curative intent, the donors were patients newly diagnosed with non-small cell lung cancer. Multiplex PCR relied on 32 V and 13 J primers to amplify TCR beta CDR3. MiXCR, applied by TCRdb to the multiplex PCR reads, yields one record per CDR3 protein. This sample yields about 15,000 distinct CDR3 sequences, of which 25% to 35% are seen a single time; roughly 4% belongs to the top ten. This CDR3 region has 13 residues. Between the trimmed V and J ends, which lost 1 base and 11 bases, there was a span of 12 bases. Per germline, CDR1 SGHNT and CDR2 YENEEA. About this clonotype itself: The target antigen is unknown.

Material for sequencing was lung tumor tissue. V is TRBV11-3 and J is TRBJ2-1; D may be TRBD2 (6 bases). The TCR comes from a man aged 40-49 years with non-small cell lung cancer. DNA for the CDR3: TGTGCCAGCAGCTTAGGGTCCGGGACTCAGCAGTTCTTC. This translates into CASSLGSGTQQFF.